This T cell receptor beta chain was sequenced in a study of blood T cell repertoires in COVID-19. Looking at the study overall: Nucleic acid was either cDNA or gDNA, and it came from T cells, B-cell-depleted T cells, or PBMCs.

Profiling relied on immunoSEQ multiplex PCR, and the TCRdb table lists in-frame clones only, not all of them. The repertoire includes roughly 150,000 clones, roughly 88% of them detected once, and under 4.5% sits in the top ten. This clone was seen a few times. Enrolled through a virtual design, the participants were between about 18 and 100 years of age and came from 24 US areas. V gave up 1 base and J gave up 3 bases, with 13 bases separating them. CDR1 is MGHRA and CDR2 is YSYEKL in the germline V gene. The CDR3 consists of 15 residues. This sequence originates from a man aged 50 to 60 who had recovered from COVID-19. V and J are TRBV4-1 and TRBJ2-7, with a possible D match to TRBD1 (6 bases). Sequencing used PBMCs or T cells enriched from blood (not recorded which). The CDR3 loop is CASSQASGVGYEQYF. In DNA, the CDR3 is TGCGCCAGCAGCCAAGCTTCAGGGGTGGGCTACGAGCAGTACTTC.